The sequence of this TCR beta chain was determined in a study of blood T cell repertoires in COVID-19. V was trimmed by 4 bases and J by 3 bases, leaving 11 bases between them. The CDR3 loop spans 13 amino acids. Germline-derived CDR1 and CDR2 are GTSNPN and SVGIG (reference sequence). In the original processing: Estimation of nucleated cell counts was performed using reference gene primer amplification. Assay: immunoSEQ multiplex PCR; the TCRdb copy retains only in-frame clones and omits some. Clonal size and the V and J genes are those of that table, whereas D and trimming came from the DNA. The sample consists of 40,000 or so clones, 85% of them appearing once.

Sequenced: peripheral blood. The origin of this receptor is a human donor in a cohort sampled during active COVID-19. V gene TRBV30 combines with J gene TRBJ2-3; weak D call: TRBD2 (5 bases). The CDR3, as DNA: TGTGCCTGGATTTCAGGAGGAACAGATACGCAGTATTTT. Its protein is CAWISGGTDTQYF.